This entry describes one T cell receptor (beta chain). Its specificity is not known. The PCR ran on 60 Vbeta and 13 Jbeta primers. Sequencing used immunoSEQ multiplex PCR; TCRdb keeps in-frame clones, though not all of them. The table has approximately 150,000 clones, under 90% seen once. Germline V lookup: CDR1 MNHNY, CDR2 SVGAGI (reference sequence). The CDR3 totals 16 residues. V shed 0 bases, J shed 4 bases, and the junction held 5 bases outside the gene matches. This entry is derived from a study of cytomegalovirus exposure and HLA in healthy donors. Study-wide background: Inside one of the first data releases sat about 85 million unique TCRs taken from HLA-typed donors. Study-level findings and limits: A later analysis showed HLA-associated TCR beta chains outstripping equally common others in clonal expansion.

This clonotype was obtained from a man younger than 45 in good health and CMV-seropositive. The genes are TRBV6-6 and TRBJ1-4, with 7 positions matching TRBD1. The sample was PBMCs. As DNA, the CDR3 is TGTGCCAGCAGTTACTCGACGGGGACAGTTAATGAAAAACTGTTTTTT. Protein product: CASSYSTGTVNEKLFF.